These 27 T cell receptor beta chains originate from one sample sequenced in a study of CD8+CD57+ T cells in acquired aplastic anemia. The authors sequenced patients whose flow cytometry had shown CD8+CD57+ cell expansion. Genomic DNA templated the TCR beta VDJ and CDR3 profiling. TCRdb re-derived calls from the reads in MiXCR, one entry per CDR3 protein. The sample holds around 170,000 distinct CDR3 sequences, approximately 48% seen once. Material for sequencing was sorted CD4+, CD8+, or CD8+CD57+ T cells (not recorded which) from PBMCs. The source is a human donor with aplastic anemia.

The CDR3 loop reads CASRTTQAYGYTF. The CDR3 DNA follows: TGTGCCAGCAGGACGACACAAGCCTATGGCTACACCTTC. The gene calls are TRBV2 and TRBJ1-2; no reliable D call. With 6 bases removed from V and 4 bases from J, the gap between germline ends came to 12 bases. Per germline, CDR1 SNHLY and CDR2 FYNNEI. The CDR3 has 13 residues. Supplemented by reference TRBV2 and TRBJ1-2, the full variable domain reads EPEVTQTPSHQVTQMGQEVILRCVPISNHLYFYWYRQILGQKVEFLVSFYNNEISEKSEIFDDQFSVERPDGSNFTLKIRSTKLEDSAMYFCASRTTQAYGYTFGSGTRLTVV.

The chain joins TRBV7-9 to TRBJ1-1; the D gene is possibly TRBD1 (5 bases). CDR1 is SEHNR and CDR2 is FQNEAQ in the germline V gene (reference sequence). V was cut by 4 bases and J by 11 bases, with 14 bases left in between. The CDR3 has 12 residues. The DNA of the CDR3 is TGTGCCAGCAGCTCGTTTCGGGGGGATGCTTTCTTT. Its protein product is CASSSFRGDAFF.

The rearrangement uses TRBV5-1 and TRBJ2-7; a weak D match, TRBD2 (5 bases). In germline, CDR1 is SGHRS, CDR2 YFSETQ. The V gene lost 2 bases and the J gene lost 6 bases, with 21 bases spanning the gap. CDR3 length: 16 amino acids. The CDR3 region has the DNA TGCGCCAGCAGCTTAGGATCACTAGTCCCAATGGGCGAGCAGTACTTC. Translation gives CASSLGSLVPMGEQYF.

The V and J genes are TRBV5-1 and TRBJ2-6; D is ambiguous. This CDR3 is 14 amino acids long. CDR1 SGHRS and CDR2 YFSETQ come from the germline V gene. V lost 5 bases and J 0 bases, leaving 6 bases between the germline ends. CDR3 nucleotides: TGCGCCAGCAGTATGAACTCTGGGGCCAACGTCCTGACTTTC. Protein sequence: CASSMNSGANVLTF.

This clonotype was picked up many times. The chain carries TRBV5-1 and TRBJ1-5; unclear D gene. Trimming shortened V by 0 bases and J by 0 bases, and 4 bases separated the two germline ends. This CDR3 region has 14 residues. The germline V gene has CDR1 SGHRS and CDR2 YFSETQ. The CDR3 bases are TGCGCCAGCAGCTTGGACCCTAGCAATCAGCCCCAGCATTTT. It encodes CASSLDPSNQPQHF.

V gene TRBV2 combines with J gene TRBJ1-5, with 10 nucleotides matching TRBD1. The CDR3 covers 15 residues. In germline, CDR1 is SNHLY, CDR2 FYNNEI. Trimming at V came to 8 bases and at J to 3 bases, leaving 7 bases not matched to a gene. CDR3 DNA sequence: TGTGCCAGCTTGGGGGACAGGGGCTCCAATCAGCCCCAGCATTTT. This sequence encodes CASLGDRGSNQPQHF.

V usage is TRBV20-1 and J usage is TRBJ2-7, with TRBD1 identical over 8 bases. The germline CDR1 and CDR2 sequences are DFQATT and SNEGSKA (reference sequence). V lost 3 bases and J lost 1; bases outside the gene matches: 5. This CDR3 has 14 residues. CDR3: CSARLWTGSYEQYF. For the CDR3, the DNA is TGCAGTGCTAGGCTCTGGACAGGGTCCTACGAGCAGTACTTC.

This chain connects TRBV12-3 or TRBV12-4 to TRBJ2-7, with 7 bases lining up with TRBD1. V trimming: 6 bases; J trimming: 6 bases; junction bases outside the gene matches: 8. This CDR3 region has 13 residues. As DNA, the CDR3 is TGTGCCAGCAGCTCGCTACAGGGGCCCGAGCAGTACTTC. Translation gives CASSSLQGPEQYF.

V is TRBV9 and J is TRBJ2-5, with 7 bases identical to TRBD1. V gave up 0 bases and J gave up 5 bases; unmatched junction bases: 13. This CDR3 comprises 17 residues. Germline loops: CDR1 SGDLS, CDR2 YYNGEE. As DNA, the CDR3 is TGTGCCAGCAGCGTAGGCCAGGGGGTTTTCACCGGGGAGACCCAGTACTTC. This translates into CASSVGQGVFTGETQYF.

A few counts support this clonotype. The V gene is TRBV6-1, the J gene TRBJ1-3; no clear D gene. The ends were cut back, 5 bases at V and 0 bases at J, with 14 bases in the middle. Germline CDR1 and CDR2: MNHNS and SASEGT. CDR3 length: 16 amino acids. The CDR3 DNA reads TGTGCCAGCAGTCCCGGACGGGTGCCCTCTGGAAACACCATATATTTT. Its translation: CASSPGRVPSGNTIYF.

The chain has TRBV7-2 and TRBJ2-5; perhaps TRBD2 as D (6 bases). CDR3 size: 13 residues. Germline CDR1 reads SGHTA; CDR2 reads FQGNSA. The ends were cut back, 1 base at V and 5 bases at J, with 8 bases in the middle. DNA of the CDR3: TGTGCCAGCAGCTTAGTTGGGGGGGAGACCCAGTACTTC. Its translation is CASSLVGGETQYF.

This clonotype appeared many times. The V and J genes are TRBV11-1 and TRBJ1-3; D might be TRBD1 (5 bases). This CDR3 has 17 amino acids. Germline V CDR1 and CDR2: SGHAT, FQDESV (reference sequence). V lost 0 bases and J 0 bases, leaving 12 bases between the germline ends. CDR3 residues: CASSLAPGLYSGNTIYF. The CDR3 DNA is TGTGCCAGCAGCTTAGCGCCGGGACTATACTCTGGAAACACCATATATTTT.

The chain joins TRBV9 to TRBJ2-3; D is perhaps TRBD1 (5 bases). The germline V gene has CDR1 SGDLS and CDR2 YYNGEE. The CDR3 length is 15 residues. V was shortened by 3 bases and J by 4 bases, with 15 bases between the two germline ends. In nucleotides, the CDR3 is TGTGCCAGCAGCGAGGGGCTAGTTGGAGCAGATACGCAGTATTTT. It encodes CASSEGLVGADTQYF.

The chain has TRBV7-2 and TRBJ2-7; D is undetermined. CDR3 length: 15 amino acids. Trimming took off 3 bases at V and 6 bases at J, with 18 bases between the two ends. Germline loops: CDR1 SGHTA, CDR2 FQGNSA. The CDR3, as DNA: TGTGCCAGCAGCTTTAGCCAGACCCGCGGCCTCGAGCAGTACTTC. Encoded protein: CASSFSQTRGLEQYF.

Regarding this clonotype: One end of the junction is discordant with germline, which a read error may explain. The V and J genes are TRBV13 and TRBJ1-6; TRBD1 is a possible D gene (5 bases). The germline CDR1 and CDR2 sequences are PRHDT and FYEKMQ (reference sequence). The CDR3 extends over 16 amino acids. The CDR3 nucleotides read TGTGCCAGCAGCGGGACGGAGAGCTCCTATAATCCACCCCTCCACTTT. This gives the protein CASSGTESSYNPPLHF.

This chain connects TRBV10-3 to TRBJ1-6; 7 nucleotides line up with TRBD1. This CDR3 region has 15 residues. Trimming cost V 2 bases and J 5 bases; bases outside gene matches: 3. The germline V gene encodes CDR1 ENHRY and CDR2 SYGVKD. Written as DNA, the CDR3 is TGTGCCATCAGTGAGGGAGGGGGCAATAATTCACCCCTCCACTTT. This gives the protein CAISEGGGNNSPLHF.

The chain recombines TRBV10-3 with TRBJ2-7; D gene unclear. Germline-derived CDR1 and CDR2 are ENHRY and SYGVKD. The CDR3 has 12 amino acids. Trimming removed 7 bases from V and 1 base from J, with 8 bases in between. Here the CDR3 reads CAIKHDSYEQYF. The CDR3 coding sequence is TGTGCCATCAAGCACGATTCCTACGAGCAGTACTTC.

This clonotype was seen many times. This chain links TRBV5-4 with TRBJ2-3, with no clear D. Trimming took 3 bases from V and 3 from J, leaving 14 bases between them. Germline CDR1 SGHNT, CDR2 YYREEE (reference sequence). The CDR3 has 15 residues. CDR3 residues: CASSSEFVKTDTQYF. CDR3 coding DNA: TGTGCCAGCAGCTCGGAGTTTGTCAAAACAGATACGCAGTATTTT.

The chain joins TRBV15 to TRBJ1-6; D is ambiguous. There are 13 residues in the CDR3. With 0 bases removed from V and 8 bases from J, the gap between germline ends came to 5 bases. Per the germline V gene, CDR1 is LNHNV and CDR2 is YYDKDF (reference sequence). DNA for the CDR3: TGTGCCACCAGCAGAGATCTAGATTCACCCCTCCACTTT. Protein: CATSRDLDSPLHF.

This chain joins TRBV19 and TRBJ1-1, with D unresolved. The CDR3 is 13 amino acids. Germline V gives CDR1 LNHDA, CDR2 SQIVND (reference sequence). With 7 bases removed from V and 7 bases from J, the gap between germline ends came to 16 bases. The CDR3 is CASIGTDNYEAFF. The CDR3 DNA sequence: TGTGCCAGTATCGGAACAGACAACTATGAAGCTTTCTTT. The entire variable domain, with the rest obtained from reference TRBV19 and TRBJ1-1, is as follows: DGGITQSPKYLFRKEGQNVTLSCEQNLNHDAMYWYRQDPGQGLRLIYYSQIVNDFQKGDIAEGYSVSREKKESFPLTVTSAQKNPTAFYLCASIGTDNYEAFFGQGTRLTVV.

This rearrangement joins TRBV20-1 to TRBJ2-1; 16 bases align to TRBD2. The CDR3 length is 13 residues. CDR1 is DFQATT and CDR2 is SNEGSKA in the germline V gene (reference sequence). Trimming took 5 bases from V and 12 from J; bases not matched to a gene: 4. DNA for the CDR3: TGCAGTGCTCAAGGGACTAGCGGGAGGGCGCAGTTCTTC. Its translation is CSAQGTSGRAQFF.

This clonotype showed up many times. The rearrangement uses TRBV29-1 and TRBJ2-1, with TRBD1 matching over 8 bases. The V and J ends lost 7 bases and 2 bases, in that order; junction bases with no gene match: 7. The germline CDR1 and CDR2 sequences are SQVTM and ANQGSEA. The CDR3 covers 14 residues. The CDR3 loop is CSGSGTGPYNEQFF. The CDR3 DNA follows: TGCAGCGGGTCCGGGACAGGACCCTACAATGAGCAGTTCTTC.

In this sample, this clonotype turned up once. This chain joins TRBV15 and TRBJ1-5; the match to TRBD1 covers 7 bases. The CDR3 is made up of 19 amino acids. Trimming cost V 0 bases and J 2 bases; bases outside gene matches: 13. Germline CDR1 reads LNHNV; CDR2 reads YYDKDF (reference sequence). The CDR3 spells CATSRDIERWDRRNQPQHF. DNA for the CDR3: TGTGCCACCAGCAGAGATATCGAGCGTTGGGACAGACGCAATCAGCCCCAGCATTTT. Using reference TRBV15 and TRBJ1-5 for the parts outside the CDR3, the full variable domain is DAMVIQNPRYQVTQFGKPVTLSCSQTLNHNVMYWYQQKSSQAPKLLFHYYDKDFNNEADTPDNFQSRRPNTSFCFLDIRSPGLGDTAMYLCATSRDIERWDRRNQPQHFGDGTRLSIL.

The rearrangement joins TRBV7-8 to TRBJ1-2; 8 nucleotides match TRBD1. Per the germline V gene, CDR1 is SGHVS and CDR2 is FQNEAQ. The V gene end was trimmed by 5 bases and the J gene end by 4 bases; junction bases not matched to a gene: 6. CDR3 size: 14 residues. The CDR3 is CASSVTGEGYGYTF. CDR3 in DNA: TGTGCCAGCAGCGTGACAGGGGAGGGCTATGGCTACACCTTC.

The V and J genes are TRBV11-3 and TRBJ1-6; D remains unclear. Trimming cost V 0 bases and J 9 bases, with 12 bases left between them. The CDR3 extends over 15 amino acids. The germline gives CDR1 SGHNT, CDR2 YENEEA. The CDR3 spells CASSLEERGGSPLHF. The CDR3 nucleotides read TGTGCCAGCAGCTTAGAGGAGCGGGGTGGTTCACCCCTCCACTTT.

Ten or more counts support this clonotype. The chain recombines TRBV12-3 or TRBV12-4 with TRBJ2-1; D is unclear. This CDR3 region has 15 residues. Trimming removed 1 base from V and 4 bases from J, with 11 bases in between. CDR3 DNA: TGTGCCAGCAGTTTAGGGCGCTTGGGGTACAATGAGCAGTTCTTC. It translates to CASSLGRLGYNEQFF.

This clonotype was recorded at least ten times. The gene calls are TRBV11-2 and TRBJ2-7; perhaps TRBD2 as D (6 bases). V was clipped by 5 bases and J by 0 bases, with 17 bases between them. The CDR3 has 16 amino acids. CDR1 and CDR2 (germline): SGHAT, FQNNGV. The CDR3, as DNA: TGTGCCAGCAGCGAGAGGTACATGGGACTCTCCTACGAGCAGTACTTC. This encodes CASSERYMGLSYEQYF.